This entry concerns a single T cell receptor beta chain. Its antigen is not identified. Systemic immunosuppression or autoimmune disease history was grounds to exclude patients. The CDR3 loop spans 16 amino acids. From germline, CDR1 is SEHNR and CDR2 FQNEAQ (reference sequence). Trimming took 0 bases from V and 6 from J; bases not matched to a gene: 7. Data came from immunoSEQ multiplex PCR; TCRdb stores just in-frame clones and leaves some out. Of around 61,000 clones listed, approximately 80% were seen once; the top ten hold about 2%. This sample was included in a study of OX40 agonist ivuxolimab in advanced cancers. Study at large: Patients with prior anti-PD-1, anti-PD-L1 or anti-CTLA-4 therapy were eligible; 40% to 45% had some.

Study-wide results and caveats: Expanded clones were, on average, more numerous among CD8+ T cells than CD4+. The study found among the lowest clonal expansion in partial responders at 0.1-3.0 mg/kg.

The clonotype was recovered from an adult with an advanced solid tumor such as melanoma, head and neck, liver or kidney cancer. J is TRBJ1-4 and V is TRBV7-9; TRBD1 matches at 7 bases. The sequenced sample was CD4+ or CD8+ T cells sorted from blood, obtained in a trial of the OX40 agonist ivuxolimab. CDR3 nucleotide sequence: TGTGCCAGCAGCTTAGCGTGGCAGGGGGTTTATGAAAAACTGTTTTTT. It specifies CASSLAWQGVYEKLFF. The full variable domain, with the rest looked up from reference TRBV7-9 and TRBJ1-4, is DTGVSQNPRHKITKRGQNVTFRCDPISEHNRLYWYRQTLGQGPEFLTYFQNEAQLEKSRLLSDRFSAERPKGSFSTLEIQRTEQGDSAMYLCASSLAWQGVYEKLFFGSGTQLSVL.